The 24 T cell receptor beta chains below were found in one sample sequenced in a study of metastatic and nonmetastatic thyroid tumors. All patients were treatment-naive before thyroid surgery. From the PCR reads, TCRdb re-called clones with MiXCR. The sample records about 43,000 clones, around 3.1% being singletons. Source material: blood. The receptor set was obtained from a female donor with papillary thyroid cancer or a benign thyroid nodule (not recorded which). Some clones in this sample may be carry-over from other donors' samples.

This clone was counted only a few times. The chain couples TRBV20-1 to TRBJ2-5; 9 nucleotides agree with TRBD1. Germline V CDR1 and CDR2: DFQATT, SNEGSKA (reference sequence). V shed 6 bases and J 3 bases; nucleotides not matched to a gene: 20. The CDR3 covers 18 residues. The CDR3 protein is CSASSRAMTGGSKETQYF. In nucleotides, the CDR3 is TGCAGTGCAAGTTCCCGGGCTATGACAGGGGGGAGCAAAGAGACCCAGTACTTC.

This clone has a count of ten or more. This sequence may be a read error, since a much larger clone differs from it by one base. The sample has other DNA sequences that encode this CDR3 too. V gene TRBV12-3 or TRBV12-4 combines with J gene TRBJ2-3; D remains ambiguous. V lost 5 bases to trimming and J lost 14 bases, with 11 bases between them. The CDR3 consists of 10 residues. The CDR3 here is CASSLGFPYF. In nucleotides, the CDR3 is TGTGCCAGCAGTCTAGGTTTTCCGTATTTT.

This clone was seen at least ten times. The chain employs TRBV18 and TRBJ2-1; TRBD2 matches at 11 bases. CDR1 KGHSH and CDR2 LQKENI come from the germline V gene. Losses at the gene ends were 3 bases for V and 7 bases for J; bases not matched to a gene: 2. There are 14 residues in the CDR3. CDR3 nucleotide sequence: TGTGCCAGCTCACCTTGGACTAGCGGGAATGAGCAGTTCTTC. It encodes CASSPWTSGNEQFF.

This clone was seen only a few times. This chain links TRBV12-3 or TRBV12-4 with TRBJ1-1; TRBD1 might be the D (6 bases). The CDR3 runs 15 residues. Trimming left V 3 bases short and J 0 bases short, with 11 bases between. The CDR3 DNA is TGTGCCAGCAGTTTCCGGACAGAAATGAACACTGAAGCTTTCTTT. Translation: CASSFRTEMNTEAFF.

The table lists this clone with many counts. The CDR3 reads CASTIVEGAYNEQFF. The CDR3, as DNA: TGTGCCAGCACTATAGTTGAAGGCGCCTACAATGAGCAGTTCTTC. The gene calls are TRBV2 and TRBJ2-1; no clear D. The CDR3 is 15 residues long. V lost 7 bases and J lost 2, with 15 bases in between. CDR1 is SNHLY and CDR2 is FYNNEI in the germline V gene.

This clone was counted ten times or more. CDR3 nucleotide sequence: TGCAGCGTTGACGGGGCTGGGCCAAACTATGGCTACACCTTC. This gives the protein CSVDGAGPNYGYTF. The chain has TRBV29-1 and TRBJ1-2; perhaps TRBD1 as D (5 bases). The V end lost 3 bases, the J end lost 2 bases, and 13 bases lay between the germline ends. CDR1 SQVTM and CDR2 ANQGSEA come from the germline V gene. CDR3 length: 14 residues.

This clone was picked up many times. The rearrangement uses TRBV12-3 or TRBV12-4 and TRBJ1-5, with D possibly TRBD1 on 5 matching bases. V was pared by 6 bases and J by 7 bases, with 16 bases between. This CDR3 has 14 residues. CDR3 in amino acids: CASRIGTAIQPQHF. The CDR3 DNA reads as TGTGCCAGCAGGATCGGGACTGCAATCCAGCCCCAGCATTTT.

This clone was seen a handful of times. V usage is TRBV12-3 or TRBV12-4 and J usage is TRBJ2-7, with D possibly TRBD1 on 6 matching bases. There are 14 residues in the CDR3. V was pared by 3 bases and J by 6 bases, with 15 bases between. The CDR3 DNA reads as TGTGCCAGCAGTTTCCGACAGGAGTCGCGCGAGCAGTACTTC. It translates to CASSFRQESREQYF.

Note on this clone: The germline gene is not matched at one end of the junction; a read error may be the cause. CDR3 sequence reads: CASSVAKQEIQYF. CDR3 coding DNA: TGTGCCAGCAGTGTTGCCAAGCAAGAGATCCAGTACTTC. J is TRBJ2-5 and V is TRBV6-2 or TRBV6-3; D unclear. The germline V gene encodes CDR1 MNHEY and CDR2 SVGEGT. The CDR3 totals 13 residues.

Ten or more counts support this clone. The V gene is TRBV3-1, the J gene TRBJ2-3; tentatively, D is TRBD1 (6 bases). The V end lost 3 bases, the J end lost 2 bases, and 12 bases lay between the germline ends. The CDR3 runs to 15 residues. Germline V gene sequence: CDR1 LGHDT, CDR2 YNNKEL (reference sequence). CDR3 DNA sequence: TGTGCCAGCAGCCAGACAGGACGGGACACAGATACGCAGTATTTT. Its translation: CASSQTGRDTDTQYF.

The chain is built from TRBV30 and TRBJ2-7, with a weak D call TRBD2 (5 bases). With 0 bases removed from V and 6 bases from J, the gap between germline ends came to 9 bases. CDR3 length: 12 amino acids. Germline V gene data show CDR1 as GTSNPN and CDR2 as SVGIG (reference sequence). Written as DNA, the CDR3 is TGTGCCTGGAGTGTACTAGTAGGCGAGCAGTACTTC. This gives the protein CAWSVLVGEQYF.

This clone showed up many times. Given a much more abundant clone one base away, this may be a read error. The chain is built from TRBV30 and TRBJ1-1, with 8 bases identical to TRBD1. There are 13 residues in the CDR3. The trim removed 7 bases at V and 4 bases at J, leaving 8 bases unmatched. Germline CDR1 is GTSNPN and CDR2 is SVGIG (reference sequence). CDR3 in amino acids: CALKQGVSTEAFF. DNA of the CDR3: TGTGCCTTAAAACAGGGGGTGAGCACTGAAGCTTTCTTT.

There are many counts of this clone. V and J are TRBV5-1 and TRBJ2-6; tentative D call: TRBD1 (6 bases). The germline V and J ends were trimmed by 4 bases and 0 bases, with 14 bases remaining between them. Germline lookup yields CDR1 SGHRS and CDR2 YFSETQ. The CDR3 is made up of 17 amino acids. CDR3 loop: CASSESGTLSGANVLTF. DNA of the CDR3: TGCGCCAGCAGCGAATCCGGGACACTCTCTGGGGCCAACGTCCTGACTTTC. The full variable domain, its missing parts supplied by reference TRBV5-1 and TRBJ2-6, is KAGVTQTPRYLIKTRGQQVTLSCSPISGHRSVSWYQQTPGQGLQFLFEYFSETQRNKGNFPGRFSGRQFSNSRSEMNVSTLELGDSALYLCASSESGTLSGANVLTFGAGSRLTVL.

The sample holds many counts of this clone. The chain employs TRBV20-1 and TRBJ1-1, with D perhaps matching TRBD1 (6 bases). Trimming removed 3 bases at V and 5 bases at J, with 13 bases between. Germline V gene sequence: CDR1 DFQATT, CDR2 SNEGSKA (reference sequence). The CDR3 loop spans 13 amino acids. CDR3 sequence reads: CSARGGAGTEAFF. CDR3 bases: TGCAGTGCTAGGGGGGGCGCCGGGACTGAAGCTTTCTTT.

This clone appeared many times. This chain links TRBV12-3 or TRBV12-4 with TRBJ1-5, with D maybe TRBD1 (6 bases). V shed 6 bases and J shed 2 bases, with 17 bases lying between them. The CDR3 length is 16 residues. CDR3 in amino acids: CASSLGVRGGNQPQHF. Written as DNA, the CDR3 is TGTGCCAGCAGCCTCGGGGTCAGGGGAGGCAATCAGCCCCAGCATTTT.

The CDR3 is CASSPAPTSWRQITQYF. The CDR3 DNA reads as TGTGCCAGCAGCCCAGCCCCGACGAGTTGGAGACAGATAACGCAGTATTTT. The genes are TRBV11-2 and TRBJ2-3, with D possibly TRBD1 on 5 matching bases. V lost 5 bases, J lost 9 bases, and 27 bases lay in between. The CDR3 is 17 amino acids. Germline loops: CDR1 SGHAT, CDR2 FQNNGV.

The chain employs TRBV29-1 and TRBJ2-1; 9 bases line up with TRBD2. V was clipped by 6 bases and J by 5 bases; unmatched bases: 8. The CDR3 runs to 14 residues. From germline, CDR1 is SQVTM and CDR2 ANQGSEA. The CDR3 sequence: CSVDGLALNNEQFF. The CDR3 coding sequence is TGCAGCGTCGATGGACTAGCGCTGAACAATGAGCAGTTCTTC.

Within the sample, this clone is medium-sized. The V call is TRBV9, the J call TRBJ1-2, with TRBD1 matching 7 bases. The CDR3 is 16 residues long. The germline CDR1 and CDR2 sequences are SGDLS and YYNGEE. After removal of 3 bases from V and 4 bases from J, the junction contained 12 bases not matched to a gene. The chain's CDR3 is CASSGPDRVAGYGYTF. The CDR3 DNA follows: TGTGCCAGCAGCGGACCAGACAGGGTGGCTGGCTATGGCTACACCTTC.

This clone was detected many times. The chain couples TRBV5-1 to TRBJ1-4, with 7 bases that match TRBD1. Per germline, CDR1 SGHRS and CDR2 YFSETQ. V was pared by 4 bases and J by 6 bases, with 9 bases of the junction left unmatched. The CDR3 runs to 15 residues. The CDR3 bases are TGCGCCAGCAGCCCAACCCGGACAGGTGATGAAAAACTGTTTTTT. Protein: CASSPTRTGDEKLFF.

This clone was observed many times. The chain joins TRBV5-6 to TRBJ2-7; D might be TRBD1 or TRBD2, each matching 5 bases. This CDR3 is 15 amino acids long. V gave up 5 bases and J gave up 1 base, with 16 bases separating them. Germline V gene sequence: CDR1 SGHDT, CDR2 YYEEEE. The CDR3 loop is CASSPGRITSYEQYF. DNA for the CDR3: TGTGCCAGCAGTCCGGGACGGATAACGTCCTACGAGCAGTACTTC.

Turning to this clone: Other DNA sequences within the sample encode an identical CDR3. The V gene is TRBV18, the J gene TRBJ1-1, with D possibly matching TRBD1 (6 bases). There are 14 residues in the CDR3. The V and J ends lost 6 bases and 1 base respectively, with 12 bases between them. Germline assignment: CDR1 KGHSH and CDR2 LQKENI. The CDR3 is CASSPGHQNTEAFF. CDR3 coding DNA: TGTGCCAGCTCGCCGGGACACCAGAACACTGAAGCTTTCTTT.

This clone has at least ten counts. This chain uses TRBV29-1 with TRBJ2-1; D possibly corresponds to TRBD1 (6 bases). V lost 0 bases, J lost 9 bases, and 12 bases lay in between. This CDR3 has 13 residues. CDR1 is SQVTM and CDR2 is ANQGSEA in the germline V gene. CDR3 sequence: CSVEDTWTVEQFF. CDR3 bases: TGCAGCGTTGAAGACACTTGGACAGTTGAGCAGTTCTTC.

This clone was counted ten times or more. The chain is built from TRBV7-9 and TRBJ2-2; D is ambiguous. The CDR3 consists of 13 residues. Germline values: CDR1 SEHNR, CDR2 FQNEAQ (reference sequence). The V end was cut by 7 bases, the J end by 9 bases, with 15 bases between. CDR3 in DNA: TGTGCCAGCACCCCCGAGGTTGGCCGGGAGCTGTTTTTT. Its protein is CASTPEVGRELFF.

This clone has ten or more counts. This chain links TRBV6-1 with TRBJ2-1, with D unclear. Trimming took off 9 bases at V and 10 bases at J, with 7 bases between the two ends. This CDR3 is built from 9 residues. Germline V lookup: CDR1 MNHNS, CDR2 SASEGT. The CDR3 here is CASGHEQFF. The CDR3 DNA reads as TGTGCCAGTGGGCACGAGCAGTTCTTC.